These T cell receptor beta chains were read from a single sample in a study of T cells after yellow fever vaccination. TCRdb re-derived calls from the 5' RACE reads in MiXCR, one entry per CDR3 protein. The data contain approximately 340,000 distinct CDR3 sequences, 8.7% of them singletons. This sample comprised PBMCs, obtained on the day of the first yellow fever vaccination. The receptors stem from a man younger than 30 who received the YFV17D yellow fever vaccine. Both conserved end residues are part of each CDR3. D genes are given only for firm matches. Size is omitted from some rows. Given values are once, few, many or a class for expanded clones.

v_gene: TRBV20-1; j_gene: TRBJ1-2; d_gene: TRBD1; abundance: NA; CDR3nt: TGCAGTGCTAGTTCCAGGGGGGTAGGCGGATATGGCTACACCTTC; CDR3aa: CSASSRGVGGYGYTF
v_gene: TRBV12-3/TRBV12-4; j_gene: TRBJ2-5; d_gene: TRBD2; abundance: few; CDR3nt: TGTGCCAGCAGTTTAGGGCTAGCGGGGGGCCCTCGGGAGACCCAGTACTTC; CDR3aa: CASSLGLAGGPRETQYF
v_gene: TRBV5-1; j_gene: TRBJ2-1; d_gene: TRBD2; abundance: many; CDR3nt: TGCGCCAGCAGCTTCACGGGGGGGCCAAATGAGCAGTTCTTC; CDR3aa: CASSFTGGPNEQFF
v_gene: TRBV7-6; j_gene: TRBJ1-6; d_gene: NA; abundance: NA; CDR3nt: TGTGCCAGCAGCTACTCAGGGACAACACCCCTCCACTTT; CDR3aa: CASSYSGTTPLHF
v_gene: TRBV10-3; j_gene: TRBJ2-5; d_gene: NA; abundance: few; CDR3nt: TGTGCCATCAGGCGAACTCTACAAGAGACCCAGTACTTC; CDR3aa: CAIRRTLQETQYF
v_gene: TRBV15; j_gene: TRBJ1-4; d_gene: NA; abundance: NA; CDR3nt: TGTGCCACCAGCAGAGGCCAGGACCAGCCTTCATCACTCGAGGGGAAAGAAAAACTGTTTTTT; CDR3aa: CATSRGQDQPSSLEGKEKLFF
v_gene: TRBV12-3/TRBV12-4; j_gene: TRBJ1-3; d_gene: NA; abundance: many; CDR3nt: TGTGCCAGCAGTTACGGAAACACCATATATTTT; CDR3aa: CASSYGNTIYF
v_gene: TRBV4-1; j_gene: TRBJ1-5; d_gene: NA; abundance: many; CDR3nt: NA; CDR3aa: CASYRCFNQPQHF
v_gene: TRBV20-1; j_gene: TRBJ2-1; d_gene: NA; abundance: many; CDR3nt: TGCAGTGCGCCCAGGGAGTACAATGAGCAGTTCTTC; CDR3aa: CSAPREYNEQFF
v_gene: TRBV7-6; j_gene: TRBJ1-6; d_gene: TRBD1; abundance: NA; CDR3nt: TGTGCCAGCAGCCAACGGACAGGGGGCTATAATTCACCCCTCCACTTT; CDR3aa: CASSQRTGGYNSPLHF
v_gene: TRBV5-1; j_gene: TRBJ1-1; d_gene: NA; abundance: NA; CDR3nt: TGCGCCAGCAGCTTGGATGTAGGCACATGGAACACTGAAGCTTTCTTT; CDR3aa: CASSLDVGTWNTEAFF
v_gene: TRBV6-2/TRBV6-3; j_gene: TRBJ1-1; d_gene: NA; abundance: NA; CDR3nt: TGTGCCAGCAGTTCCCCGAGGACTGAAGCTTTCTTT; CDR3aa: CASSSPRTEAFF
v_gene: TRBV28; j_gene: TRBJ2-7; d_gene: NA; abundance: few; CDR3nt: TGTGCCGTCCTGAGCGACTACGAGCAGTACTTC; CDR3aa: CAVLSDYEQYF
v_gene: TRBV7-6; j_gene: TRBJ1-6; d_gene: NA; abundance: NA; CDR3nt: TGTGCCAGCAGCTTAGCGCCAGGGTTGGACGGTTCACCCCTCCACTTT; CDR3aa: CASSLAPGLDGSPLHF
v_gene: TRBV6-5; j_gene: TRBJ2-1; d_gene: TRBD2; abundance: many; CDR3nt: TGTGCCAGCAGCTTACTAGCGGGAGGCTACAATGAGCAGTTCTTC; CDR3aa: CASSLLAGGYNEQFF
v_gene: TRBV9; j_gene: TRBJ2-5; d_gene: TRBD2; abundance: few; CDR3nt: TGTGCCAGCAGCGTATTGGGAGCGGGGGGTGAGACCCAGTACTTC; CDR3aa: CASSVLGAGGETQYF
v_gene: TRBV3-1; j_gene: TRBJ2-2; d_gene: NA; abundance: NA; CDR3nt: TGTGCCTCCAGCCGCGGCCGGGACACGGGAAACACCGGGGAGCTGTTTTTT; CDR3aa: CASSRGRDTGNTGELFF
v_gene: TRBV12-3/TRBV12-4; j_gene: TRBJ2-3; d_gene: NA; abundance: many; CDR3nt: TGTGCCAGCAGTTTACAGATAGATACGCAGTATTTT; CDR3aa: CASSLQIDTQYF
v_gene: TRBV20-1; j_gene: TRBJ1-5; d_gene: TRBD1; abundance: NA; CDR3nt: TGCAGTGCTAAAGTCGGGACAGGGGATCAGCCCCAGCATTTT; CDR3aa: CSAKVGTGDQPQHF
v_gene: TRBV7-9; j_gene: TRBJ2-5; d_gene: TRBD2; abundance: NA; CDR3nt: TGTGCCAGCAGCGCTCTCATAGCGGGGATCGAATCTCAGACCCAGTACTTC; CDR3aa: CASSALIAGIESQTQYF
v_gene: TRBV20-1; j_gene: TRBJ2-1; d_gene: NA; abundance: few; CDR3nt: TGCAGTGCTAAGCGGACTGGTGGGTACAATGAGCAGTTCTTC; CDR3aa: CSAKRTGGYNEQFF
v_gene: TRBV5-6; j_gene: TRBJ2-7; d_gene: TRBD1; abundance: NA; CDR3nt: TGTGCCAGCAGCTTGGGGGGACAGACGGTCTACGAGCAGTACTTC; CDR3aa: CASSLGGQTVYEQYF
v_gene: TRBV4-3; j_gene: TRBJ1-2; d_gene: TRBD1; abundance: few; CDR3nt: TGCGCCAGCAGCTCGCAGGACAGGGGGTTAGGCTACACCTTC; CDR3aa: CASSSQDRGLGYTF
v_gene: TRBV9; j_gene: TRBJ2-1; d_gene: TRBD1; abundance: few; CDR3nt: TGTGCCAGCAGCGCTGGACCGGGACAGGGTTGGGGTAGCTCCTACAATGAGCAGTTCTTC; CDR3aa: CASSAGPGQGWGSSYNEQFF
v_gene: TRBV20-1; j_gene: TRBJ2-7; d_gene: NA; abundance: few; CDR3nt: TGCAGTGCTAGGGGGGACCGCCCCTACGAGCAGTACTTC; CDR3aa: CSARGDRPYEQYF
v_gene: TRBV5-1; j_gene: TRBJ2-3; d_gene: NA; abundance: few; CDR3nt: TGCGCCAGCAATTTCGGGGAGATATACACAGATACGCAGTATTTT; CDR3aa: CASNFGEIYTDTQYF
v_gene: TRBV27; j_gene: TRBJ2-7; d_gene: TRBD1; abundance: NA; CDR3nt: TGTGCCAGCAGTTTATCGAAAGGGGGCTTTAGCTCCTACGAGCAGTACTTC; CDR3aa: CASSLSKGGFSSYEQYF
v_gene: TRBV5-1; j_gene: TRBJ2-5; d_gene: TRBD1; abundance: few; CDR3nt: TGCGCCAGCAGCTGGGGACAGGGGGCAGGGACCCAGTACTTC; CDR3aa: CASSWGQGAGTQYF
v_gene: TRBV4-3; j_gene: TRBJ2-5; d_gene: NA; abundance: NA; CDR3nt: TGCGCCAGCAGCCAAGATGGGACGACAGTAGGGGAGACCCAGTACTTC; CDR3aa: CASSQDGTTVGETQYF
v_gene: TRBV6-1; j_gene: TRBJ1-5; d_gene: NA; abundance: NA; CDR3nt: TGTGCCAGCAGTCTCCGGACAGTCTATAGCAATCAGCCCCAGCATTTT; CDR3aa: CASSLRTVYSNQPQHF
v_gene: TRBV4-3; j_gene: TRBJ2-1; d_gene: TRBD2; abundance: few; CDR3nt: TGCGCCAGCAGCCAAGATTCGGTAAGCGGGGGCCGGAATGAGCAGTTCTTC; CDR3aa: CASSQDSVSGGRNEQFF
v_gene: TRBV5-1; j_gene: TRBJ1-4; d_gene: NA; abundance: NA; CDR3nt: TGCGCCAGCAGCTTGTTACAGGCTACAACTAATGAAAAACTGTTTTTT; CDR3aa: CASSLLQATTNEKLFF
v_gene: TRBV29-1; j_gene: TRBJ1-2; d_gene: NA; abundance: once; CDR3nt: TGCAGCGTTCAGTGGGGTCCTAGAGCTAACTATGGCTACACCTTC; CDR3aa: CSVQWGPRANYGYTF
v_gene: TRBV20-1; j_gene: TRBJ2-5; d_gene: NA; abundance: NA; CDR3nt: TGCAGTGCGACCCCCCTAGAGACCCAGTACTTC; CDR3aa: CSATPLETQYF
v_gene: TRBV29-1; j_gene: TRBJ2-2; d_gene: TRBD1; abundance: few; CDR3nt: TGCAGCGCCCAAAAGACAGGGGGCACCGGGGAGCTGTTTTTT; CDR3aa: CSAQKTGGTGELFF
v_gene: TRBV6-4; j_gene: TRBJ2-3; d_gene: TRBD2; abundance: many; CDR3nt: TGTGCCAGCAGTGACGGGGGGGGGACCACAGATACGCAGTATTTT; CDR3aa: CASSDGGGTTDTQYF
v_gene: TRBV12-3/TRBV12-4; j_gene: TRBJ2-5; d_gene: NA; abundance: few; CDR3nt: TGTGCCAGCAGTTTTTCAGTACGGGAGACCCAGTACTTC; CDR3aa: CASSFSVRETQYF
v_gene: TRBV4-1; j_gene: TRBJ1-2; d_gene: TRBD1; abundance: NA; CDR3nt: TGCGCCAGCAGCCAAGGGACAGGGGGGATTGTCGATGGCTACACCTTC; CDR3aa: CASSQGTGGIVDGYTF
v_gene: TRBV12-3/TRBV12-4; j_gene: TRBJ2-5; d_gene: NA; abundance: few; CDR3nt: TGTGCCAGCAGTTCTTCATACCAAGAGACCCAGTACTTC; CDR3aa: CASSSSYQETQYF
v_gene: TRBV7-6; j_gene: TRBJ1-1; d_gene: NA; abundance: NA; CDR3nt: TGTGCCAGCAGCAGAAAAGACACTGAAGCTTTCTTT; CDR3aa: CASSRKDTEAFF
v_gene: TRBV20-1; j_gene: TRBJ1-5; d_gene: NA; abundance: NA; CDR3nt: TGCAGTGCTAGGGGGACACTCAATCAGCCCCAGCATTTT; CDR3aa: CSARGTLNQPQHF
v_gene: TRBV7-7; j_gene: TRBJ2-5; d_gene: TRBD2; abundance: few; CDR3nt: TGTGCCAGCAGCTTGGGGACTAGCGGGCTTTCGGAGACCCAGTACTTC; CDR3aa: CASSLGTSGLSETQYF
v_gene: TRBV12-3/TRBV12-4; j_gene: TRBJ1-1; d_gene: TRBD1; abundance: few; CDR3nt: TGTGCCAGCAGCCGCGGACAGGGGAACATGAACACTGAAGCTTTCTTT; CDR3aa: CASSRGQGNMNTEAFF
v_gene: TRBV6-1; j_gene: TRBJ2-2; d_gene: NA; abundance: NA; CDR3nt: TGTGCCAGCAGTGTAGCGATGGAGATTTCCGGGGAGCTGTTTTTT; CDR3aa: CASSVAMEISGELFF
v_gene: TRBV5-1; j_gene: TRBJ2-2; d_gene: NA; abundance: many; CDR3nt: TGCGCCAGCGGGGACGGAGCGGTCACCGGGGAGCTGTTTTTT; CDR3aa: CASGDGAVTGELFF
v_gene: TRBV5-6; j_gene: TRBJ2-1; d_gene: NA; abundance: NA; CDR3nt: TGTGCCAGCAGTAGAGAGCCCTATGAGCAGTTCTTC; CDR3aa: CASSREPYEQFF
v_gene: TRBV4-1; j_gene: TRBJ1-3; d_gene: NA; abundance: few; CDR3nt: TGCGCCAGCAGCCAAGATTCGAGAAGCTCTGGAAACACCATATATTTT; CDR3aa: CASSQDSRSSGNTIYF
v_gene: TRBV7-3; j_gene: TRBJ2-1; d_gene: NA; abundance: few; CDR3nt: TGTGCCAGCAGCTCATCCCCGGGTGGGTCCTACAATGAGCAGTTCTTC; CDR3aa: CASSSSPGGSYNEQFF
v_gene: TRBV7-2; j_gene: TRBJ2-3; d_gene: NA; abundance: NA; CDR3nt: TGTGCCAGCAGCTTCCCTAGCGACTATACGCAGTATTTT; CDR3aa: CASSFPSDYTQYF
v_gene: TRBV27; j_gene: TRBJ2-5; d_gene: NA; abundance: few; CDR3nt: TGTGCCAGCAGTTTAACCAGGGAGGAGACCCAGTACTTC; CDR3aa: CASSLTREETQYF
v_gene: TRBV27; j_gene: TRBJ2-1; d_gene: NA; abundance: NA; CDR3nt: TGTGCCAGCAGTCCTCAATCCCGGGGTTCCTACAATGAGCAGTTCTTC; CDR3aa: CASSPQSRGSYNEQFF
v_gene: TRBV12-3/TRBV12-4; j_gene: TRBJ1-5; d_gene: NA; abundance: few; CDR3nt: TGTGCCAGCAGTTTCTTTCTGGCGCCCCAGCATTTT; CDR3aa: CASSFFLAPQHF
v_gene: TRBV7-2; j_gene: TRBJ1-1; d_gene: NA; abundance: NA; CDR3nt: TGTGCCAGCAGGCGCGTTAGGCTCGATACTGAAGCTTTCTTT; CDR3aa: CASRRVRLDTEAFF
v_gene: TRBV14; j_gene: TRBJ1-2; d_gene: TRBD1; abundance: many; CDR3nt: TGTGCCAGCAGCCCGAGGACAGGGCATGGCTACACCTTC; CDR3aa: CASSPRTGHGYTF
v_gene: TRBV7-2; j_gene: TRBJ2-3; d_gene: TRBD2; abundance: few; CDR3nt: TGTGCCAGCAGCTGTCTAGCGGGGGGTTGCTGGGGAGATACGCAGTATTTT; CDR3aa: CASSCLAGGCWGDTQYF